Following are 17 T cell receptor beta chains from one sample sequenced in a study of T-cell reconstitution after alpha-beta-depleted transplantation in children. Preparation of the TCRbeta library was carried out with unique molecular identifiers. MiXCR was run by TCRdb on the PCR reads, yielding one entry per CDR3 protein. The sample records about a million distinct CDR3 sequences, roughly 29% being singletons. The sequencing here drew on PBMCs, mostly from graft donor cells, taken 360 days after TCRalphabeta/CD19-depleted stem cell transplant. The source of these receptors is a boy in the first two years of life who had a stem cell transplant for SCID, so the T cells may come from the graft donor.

The sample holds a few counts of this clonotype. The chain links TRBV20-1 to TRBJ2-2; a weak D match, TRBD1 (6 bases). Germline lookup yields CDR1 DFQATT and CDR2 SNEGSKA (reference sequence). CDR3 length: 11 amino acids. V was shortened by 6 bases and J by 7 bases, with 9 bases between the two germline ends. CDR3 residues: CSAAGDGELFF. DNA of the CDR3: TGCAGTGCCGCAGGGGACGGGGAGCTGTTTTTT.

This clonotype was counted only a few times. The chain carries TRBV9 and TRBJ1-1; D possibly corresponds to TRBD1 (6 bases). V was shortened by 7 bases and J by 0 bases, with 19 bases between the two germline ends. The CDR3 consists of 16 residues. Germline V gene data show CDR1 as SGDLS and CDR2 as YYNGEE. CDR3: CASGPEPGGLNTEAFF. The DNA of the CDR3 is TGTGCCAGCGGACCTGAACCGGGGGGGCTGAACACTGAAGCTTTCTTT.

In its sample, this clonotype was seen a few times. The chain joins TRBV7-9 to TRBJ1-4, with 7 bases matching TRBD1. Unmatched junction bases numbered 8, after V lost 2 bases and J lost 8 bases. Germline CDR1 SEHNR, CDR2 FQNEAQ (reference sequence). The CDR3 consists of 15 residues. The CDR3 loop reads CASSLRIGQAEKLFF. CDR3 DNA sequence: TGTGCCAGCAGCTTAAGGATCGGACAGGCGGAAAAACTGTTTTTT.

This clonotype has ten or more counts. The chain carries TRBV28 and TRBJ1-5, with TRBD1 as a possible D gene (6 bases). The CDR3 extends over 15 amino acids. V dropped 7 bases and J dropped 0 bases, with 13 bases sitting between them. CDR1 and CDR2 from the germline V gene are MDHEN and SYDVKM. CDR3 bases: TGTGCCAGCACTCAGAGGGGGGGTAGCAATCAGCCCCAGCATTTT. Its protein product is CASTQRGGSNQPQHF.

The V gene is TRBV20-1, the J gene TRBJ2-5; D remains ambiguous. Per germline, CDR1 DFQATT and CDR2 SNEGSKA (reference sequence). This CDR3 is 14 amino acids long. Trimming removed 1 base from V and 3 bases from J, with 12 bases in between. The CDR3 is CSARVGARKETQYF. CDR3 nucleotide sequence: TGCAGTGCTAGAGTAGGCGCTCGAAAAGAGACCCAGTACTTC.

V is TRBV27 and J is TRBJ2-7; D uncertain. The CDR3 is 14 residues long. CDR1 and CDR2 from the germline V gene are MNHEY and SMNVEV (reference sequence). The ends were cut back, 3 bases at V and 3 bases at J, with 12 bases in the middle. The CDR3, as DNA: TGTGCCAGCAGTTTCCGTCAGGAGCTCTACGAGCAGTACTTC. It encodes CASSFRQELYEQYF.

This clonotype was observed a handful of times. The chain has TRBV7-2 and TRBJ2-5; no definite D call. The CDR3 runs 14 residues. Germline V gene lookup returns CDR1 SGHTA and CDR2 FQGNSA. The V end lost 0 bases, the J end lost 2 bases, and 7 bases lay between the germline ends. In nucleotides, the CDR3 is TGTGCCAGCAGCTTAGCGGCAGCACAAGAGACCCAGTACTTC. This encodes CASSLAAAQETQYF.

This clonotype appeared a few times. The gene calls are TRBV20-1 and TRBJ2-7; D unclear. CDR1 and CDR2 from the germline V gene are DFQATT and SNEGSKA (reference sequence). The CDR3 has 12 residues. Trimming removed 2 bases from V and 2 bases from J, with 7 bases in between. As DNA, the CDR3 is TGCAGTGCTAGAACCTCGGCCTACGAGCAGTACTTC. Protein product: CSARTSAYEQYF.

This clonotype occurred many times. The V gene is TRBV12-3 or TRBV12-4, the J gene TRBJ1-5; D perhaps matches TRBD1 (5 bases). CDR3 size: 15 residues. Trimming shortened V by 4 bases and J by 7 bases, and 17 bases separated the two germline ends. The CDR3 DNA is TGTGCCAGCAGTTCCCGGGATGCGGGGACCCAGCCCCAGCATTTT. Protein: CASSSRDAGTQPQHF.

V is TRBV25-1 and J is TRBJ1-1; a weak D match, TRBD1 (6 bases). CDR1 and CDR2 from the germline V gene are MGHDK and SYGVNS. CDR3 length: 15 residues. V lost 3 bases and J lost 2, with 13 bases in between. CDR3 amino acids: CASSDPAGVNTEAFF. Here the CDR3 DNA reads TGTGCCAGCAGTGATCCGGCAGGGGTCAACACTGAAGCTTTCTTT.

The chain recombines TRBV20-1 with TRBJ1-2; D possibly corresponds to TRBD1 (5 bases). Germline CDR1 is DFQATT and CDR2 is SNEGSKA (reference sequence). V was trimmed by 6 bases and J by 4 bases, leaving 18 bases between them. The CDR3 has 14 residues. The CDR3 nucleotides read TGCAGTGCGGAGGGGTTTGACGTCGGCTATGGCTACACCTTC. This codes for CSAEGFDVGYGYTF.

This clonotype has just a few counts. The chain recombines TRBV6-5 with TRBJ2-7; the D is unclear. Trimming took off 2 bases at V and 0 bases at J, with 5 bases between the two ends. Germline V lookup: CDR1 MNHEY, CDR2 SVGAGI. CDR3 length: 13 amino acids. The chain's CDR3 is CASSYGFSYEQYF. DNA for the CDR3: TGTGCCAGCAGTTACGGCTTCTCCTACGAGCAGTACTTC.

The chain joins TRBV4-1 to TRBJ2-7; weak D call: TRBD1 (5 bases). With 1 base removed from V and 2 bases from J, the gap between germline ends came to 15 bases. The CDR3 is 16 residues long. The germline gives CDR1 MGHRA, CDR2 YSYEKL. This CDR3 reads CASSQGLGQMAYEQYF. CDR3 in DNA: TGCGCCAGCAGCCAAGGTCTCGGACAAATGGCCTACGAGCAGTACTTC.

A few counts support this clonotype. The chain links TRBV5-1 to TRBJ2-1; 7 bases match TRBD1. Germline trimming cut 8 bases from V and 1 base from J; bases unmatched to any gene: 6. CDR3 size: 14 residues. The germline CDR1 and CDR2 sequences are SGHRS and YFSETQ. In nucleotides, the CDR3 is TGCGCCAGGGCCCCAGGGGGATCCTACAATGAGCAGTTCTTC. This gives the protein CARAPGGSYNEQFF.

V is TRBV5-1 and J is TRBJ2-2; tentatively, D is TRBD2 (5 bases). V was pared by 6 bases and J by 3 bases, with 12 bases between. The CDR3 spans 14 residues. Per the germline V gene, CDR1 is SGHRS and CDR2 is YFSETQ. The chain's CDR3 is CASKLGPYTGELFF. DNA for the CDR3: TGCGCCAGCAAACTAGGGCCCTACACCGGGGAGCTGTTTTTT.

This clonotype was seen only once. The chain is built from TRBV19 and TRBJ1-1; 9 bases are shared with TRBD1. V lost 2 bases to trimming and J lost 6 bases; unmatched junction nucleotides: 10. Germline lookup yields CDR1 LNHDA and CDR2 SQIVND (reference sequence). This CDR3 comprises 16 residues. This chain's CDR3 is CASSIRDRGRSPEAFF. The CDR3 region has the DNA TGTGCCAGTAGTATACGAGACAGGGGGAGATCCCCTGAAGCTTTCTTT.

This clonotype was detected once. This chain links TRBV4-2 with TRBJ2-1; D is ambiguous. V lost 10 bases and J 3 bases, leaving 16 bases between the germline ends. Germline V lookup: CDR1 LGHNA, CDR2 YNFKEQ. CDR3 length: 14 amino acids. Here the CDR3 DNA reads TGTGCCATGGGCCCCGCGCGCCGCTACAATGAGCAGTTCTTC. It codes for CAMGPARRYNEQFF.